A selection of T cell receptor beta chains follows, all from one sample in a study of T cell changes during pregnancy in multiple sclerosis. Produced via immunoSEQ multiplex PCR; TCRdb's table is partial and in-frame only. Among more than 50,000 clones, about 90% were seen once, and the ten largest hold around 0.5%. The sequenced sample was CD4+ T cells from peripheral blood mononuclear cells, obtained after pregnancy. The receptor source for this set is a female donor in good health, enrolled as a control in a pregnancy study. Each CDR3 is given with its conserved first and last residue. Each record gives: CDR3 protein, CDR3 DNA, D gene, J gene, clone size, V gene. The D gene is left open where the match is weak. Not all rows give a size; the values are once, few, many and, for expanded clones, a class.

CDR3 protein: CASGRGQGGSQPQHF; CDR3 DNA: TGTGCTAGTGGCCGAGGACAGGGAGGGAGTCAGCCCCAGCATTTT; D gene: TRBD1; J gene: TRBJ1-5; clone size: NA; V gene: TRBV12-5
CDR3 protein: CSVEDPRQETQYF; CDR3 DNA: TGCAGCGTTGAAGATCCCAGACAAGAGACCCAGTACTTC; D gene: NA; J gene: TRBJ2-5; clone size: NA; V gene: TRBV29-1
CDR3 protein: CASSTLTGIGKNIQYF; CDR3 DNA: TGTGCCAGTAGTACCCTGACAGGGATAGGCAAAAACATTCAGTACTTC; D gene: TRBD1; J gene: TRBJ2-4; clone size: NA; V gene: TRBV19
CDR3 protein: CASTTWDRGLFNGYTF; CDR3 DNA: TGTGCCAGCACCACTTGGGACAGGGGGCTGTTTAATGGCTACACCTTC; D gene: TRBD1; J gene: TRBJ1-2; clone size: NA; V gene: TRBV27
CDR3 protein: CASSPGQGGRETQYF; CDR3 DNA: TGTGCCAGTAGCCCGGGACAGGGGGGTCGGGAGACCCAGTACTTC; D gene: TRBD1; J gene: TRBJ2-5; clone size: NA; V gene: TRBV19
CDR3 protein: CASSLVAGGEETQYF; CDR3 DNA: TGTGCCAGCAGCCTGGTAGCGGGGGGGGAAGAGACCCAGTACTTC; D gene: TRBD2; J gene: TRBJ2-5; clone size: NA; V gene: TRBV7-2
CDR3 protein: CASSDGATSGTDTQYF; CDR3 DNA: TGTGCCAGCAGTGATGGGGCGACTAGCGGCACAGATACGCAGTATTTT; D gene: TRBD2; J gene: TRBJ2-3; clone size: NA; V gene: TRBV2
CDR3 protein: CASAAGGEGEKLFF; CDR3 DNA: TGTGCCAGCGCTGCGGGGGGCGAGGGTGAAAAACTGTTTTTT; D gene: NA; J gene: TRBJ1-4; clone size: NA; V gene: TRBV4-2
CDR3 protein: CAWSAAPTGGQQYF; CDR3 DNA: TGTGCCTGGAGTGCGGCCCCGACAGGGGGCCAGCAGTACTTC; D gene: TRBD1; J gene: TRBJ2-7; clone size: NA; V gene: TRBV30
CDR3 protein: CASSLGGSAYNSPLHF; CDR3 DNA: TGCGCCAGCAGCTTGGGGGGCAGTGCATATAATTCACCCCTCCACTTT; D gene: NA; J gene: TRBJ1-6; clone size: NA; V gene: TRBV5-1
CDR3 protein: CASSEERNTEAFF; CDR3 DNA: TGTGCCAGCAGTGAAGAGCGGAACACTGAAGCTTTCTTT; D gene: NA; J gene: TRBJ1-1; clone size: NA; V gene: TRBV2
CDR3 protein: CASSFCRRGSTDTQYF; CDR3 DNA: TGTGCCAGCAGCTTTTGTCGGCGGGGCAGCACAGATACGCAGTATTTT; D gene: NA; J gene: TRBJ2-3; clone size: NA; V gene: TRBV12-1
CDR3 protein: CASQSLRDRSNQPQHF; CDR3 DNA: TGTGCCAGCCAATCCTTACGGGACAGGTCCAATCAGCCCCAGCATTTT; D gene: TRBD1; J gene: TRBJ1-5; clone size: NA; V gene: TRBV19
CDR3 protein: CASSLLGGYQETQYF; CDR3 DNA: TGTGCCAGCAGCCTTCTTGGGGGGTACCAAGAGACCCAGTACTTC; D gene: NA; J gene: TRBJ2-5; clone size: NA; V gene: TRBV9
CDR3 protein: CASSPNRGTEDTQYF; CDR3 DNA: TGCGCCAGCAGCCCCAACAGAGGGACAGAAGATACGCAGTATTTT; D gene: TRBD1; J gene: TRBJ2-3; clone size: NA; V gene: TRBV4-1
CDR3 protein: CASSLAGGSNYGYTF; CDR3 DNA: TGCGCCAGCAGCTTGGCCGGGGGGAGTAACTATGGCTACACCTTC; D gene: NA; J gene: TRBJ1-2; clone size: NA; V gene: TRBV5-1
CDR3 protein: CASSPPGAAEAFF; CDR3 DNA: TGTGCCAGCTCACCACCGGGGGCCGCTGAAGCTTTCTTT; D gene: NA; J gene: TRBJ1-1; clone size: NA; V gene: TRBV18
CDR3 protein: CASSLQGPVNQPQHF; CDR3 DNA: TGTGCCAGCAGCTTACAGGGCCCGGTCAATCAGCCCCAGCATTTT; D gene: NA; J gene: TRBJ1-5; clone size: NA; V gene: TRBV7-2
CDR3 protein: CASSDTGQGETQYF; CDR3 DNA: TGTGCCAGCAGTGATACGGGACAGGGTGAGACCCAGTACTTC; D gene: TRBD1; J gene: TRBJ2-5; clone size: NA; V gene: TRBV6-1
CDR3 protein: CSGGQANTGELFF; CDR3 DNA: TGCAGCGGGGGGCAGGCGAACACCGGGGAGCTGTTTTTT; D gene: NA; J gene: TRBJ2-2; clone size: NA; V gene: TRBV29-1
CDR3 protein: CASSQAPSGGAQDTQYF; CDR3 DNA: TGCGCCAGCAGCCAAGCCCCTAGCGGGGGGGCCCAAGATACGCAGTATTTT; D gene: TRBD2; J gene: TRBJ2-3; clone size: NA; V gene: TRBV4-1
CDR3 protein: CASSTRRGADEQYF; CDR3 DNA: TGTGCCAGCAGTACTCGTCGGGGGGCGGACGAGCAGTACTTC; D gene: NA; J gene: TRBJ2-7; clone size: NA; V gene: TRBV6-6
CDR3 protein: CASSLGSGGDYEQYF; CDR3 DNA: TGTGCCAGCAGCTTAGGGTCCGGGGGGGATTACGAGCAGTACTTC; D gene: TRBD2; J gene: TRBJ2-7; clone size: NA; V gene: TRBV7-9
CDR3 protein: CASSIGGGFGNTIYF; CDR3 DNA: TGTGCCAGTAGTATTGGAGGGGGCTTCGGAAACACCATATATTTT; D gene: TRBD1; J gene: TRBJ1-3; clone size: NA; V gene: TRBV19
CDR3 protein: CASSPDGHGQETQYF; CDR3 DNA: TGTGCCAGCAGCCCCGACGGACATGGCCAAGAGACCCAGTACTTC; D gene: NA; J gene: TRBJ2-5; clone size: once; V gene: TRBV7-3